Following are 26 T cell receptor beta chains from one sample sequenced in a study of cytomegalovirus exposure and HLA in healthy donors. A multiplex PCR was run with 60 Vbeta primers and 13 Jbeta primers. The table came from immunoSEQ multiplex PCR; TCRdb's copy has only in-frame clones and leaves some out. The data show 150,000 to 200,000 clones, about 79% seen once. Specimen: PBMCs. The receptors were gathered from a man between 50 and 59 years old in good health and CMV-seropositive.

Note on this clone: This sample also contains other DNA sequences that code for the same CDR3. This chain uses TRBV7-2 with TRBJ1-5, with D perhaps TRBD1 (5 bases). The germline CDR1 and CDR2 sequences are SGHTA and FQGNSA. The CDR3 is made up of 14 amino acids. V lost 3 bases, J lost 3 bases, and 9 bases lay in between. The CDR3: CASSFTQDNQPQHF. CDR3 nucleotides: TGTGCCAGCAGCTTTACACAGGACAATCAGCCCCAGCATTTT.

The rearrangement uses TRBV5-1 and TRBJ2-2, with a possible D match to TRBD2 (6 bases). The CDR3 is 15 amino acids. The germline V gene has CDR1 SGHRS and CDR2 YFSETQ. V was trimmed by 4 bases and J by 5 bases, leaving 15 bases between them. The CDR3 sequence: CASSPAGWGTGELFF. The CDR3 DNA sequence: TGCGCCAGCAGCCCAGCGGGCTGGGGTACCGGGGAGCTGTTTTTT.

The rearrangement links TRBV7-2 to TRBJ2-1; 8 bases map to TRBD2. Germline CDR1 reads SGHTA; CDR2 reads FQGNSA. The junction had 8 bases not matched to a gene; V was cut back by 1 base and J by 0 bases. The CDR3 covers 18 residues. CDR3 protein: CASSLGRIAGSSYNEQFF. DNA of the CDR3: TGTGCCAGCAGCTTAGGGCGAATAGCGGGGAGCTCCTACAATGAGCAGTTCTTC.

The CDR3 sequence: CASRAGTSSPLHF. CDR3 nucleotide sequence: TGCGCCAGCAGGGCCGGGACAAGCTCACCCCTCCACTTT. The rearrangement uses TRBV10-2 and TRBJ1-6, with D possibly matching TRBD1 (6 bases). Between the trimmed V and J ends, which lost 6 bases and 10 bases, there was a span of 13 bases. Germline V gene sequence: CDR1 WSHSY, CDR2 SAAADI. CDR3 length: 13 residues.

V gene TRBV28 combines with J gene TRBJ2-1, with 12 bases fitting TRBD1. CDR1 MDHEN and CDR2 SYDVKM come from the germline V gene. V lost 5 bases and J lost 9; bases outside the gene matches: 8. The CDR3 covers 15 residues. The CDR3: CASSAPGTGGFEQFF. For the CDR3, the DNA is TGTGCCAGCAGTGCCCCCGGGACAGGGGGCTTTGAGCAGTTCTTC.

The J gene is TRBJ2-3, the V gene TRBV6-6; tentative D call: TRBD1 (5 bases). The V gene lost 2 bases and the J gene lost 3 bases, with 12 bases spanning the gap. From germline, CDR1 is MNHNY and CDR2 SVGAGI (reference sequence). The CDR3 consists of 15 residues. Here the CDR3 reads CASSYGAGETDTQYF. The CDR3 DNA reads TGTGCCAGCAGTTACGGGGCAGGAGAGACAGATACGCAGTATTTT.

The chain joins TRBV7-9 to TRBJ2-5; D gene uncertain. This CDR3 comprises 11 residues. The V gene's germline CDR1 is SEHNR and CDR2 FQNEAQ (reference sequence). With 3 bases removed from V and 4 bases from J, the gap between germline ends came to 3 bases. As DNA, the CDR3 is TGTGCCAGCAGCTTTCGAGAGACCCAGTACTTC. It encodes CASSFRETQYF.

This chain links TRBV28 with TRBJ1-1; weak D call: TRBD1 (6 bases). With 6 bases removed from V and 1 base from J, the gap between germline ends came to 12 bases. This CDR3 spans 14 amino acids. Looked up from germline, CDR1 is MDHEN and CDR2 is SYDVKM. CDR3 protein: CASSLPTGNTEAFF. The CDR3 DNA reads as TGTGCCAGCAGCCTACCGACAGGGAACACTGAAGCTTTCTTT.

This sequence joins TRBV15 and TRBJ1-5; the match to TRBD1 covers 7 bases. V trimming: 3 bases; J trimming: 0 bases; junction bases outside the gene matches: 8. The CDR3 consists of 17 residues. Germline V gives CDR1 LNHNV, CDR2 YYDKDF (reference sequence). The CDR3 nucleotides are TGTGCCACCAGCAGGGACAGGCCAGGTCATAGCAATCAGCCCCAGCATTTT. Translation: CATSRDRPGHSNQPQHF.

The genes are TRBV11-2 and TRBJ2-3; D not certain. The germline V and J ends were trimmed by 2 bases and 2 bases, with 8 bases remaining between them. The CDR3 extends over 14 amino acids. The germline gives CDR1 SGHAT, CDR2 FQNNGV. The CDR3 DNA follows: TGTGCCAGCAGCTTAAGACACTCCACAGATACGCAGTATTTT. It is translated as CASSLRHSTDTQYF.

The chain has TRBV27 and TRBJ2-1; 7 bases align to TRBD2. The CDR3 runs 17 residues. Germline CDR1 is MNHEY and CDR2 is SMNVEV (reference sequence). The trim removed 6 bases at V and 7 bases at J, leaving 18 bases unmatched. In DNA, the CDR3 is TGTGCCAGCAGACTGCGGGCCGGGGACTACTCCTCTAATGAGCAGTTCTTC. Translating it yields CASRLRAGDYSSNEQFF.

CDR3 protein: CASSSGQVNQPQHF. CDR3 coding DNA: TGTGCCAGCTCCTCGGGACAAGTTAATCAGCCCCAGCATTTT. V gene TRBV18 combines with J gene TRBJ1-5, with D possibly TRBD1 on 6 matching bases. Germline lookup yields CDR1 KGHSH and CDR2 LQKENI. V lost 6 bases and J 4 bases, leaving 13 bases between the germline ends. CDR3 length: 14 residues.

J is TRBJ1-4 and V is TRBV27; D possibly corresponds to TRBD1 (5 bases). Germline V gene sequence: CDR1 MNHEY, CDR2 SMNVEV (reference sequence). Trimming pared 2 bases from V and 8 bases from J, leaving 18 bases between. This CDR3 is built from 16 residues. CDR3 amino acids: CASSLRRTLEGEKLFF. As DNA, the CDR3 is TGTGCCAGCAGTTTACGCCGGACTCTGGAGGGGGAAAAACTGTTTTTT.

The chain employs TRBV7-2 and TRBJ2-1, with 8 nucleotides matching TRBD2. There are 18 residues in the CDR3. The J segment lost 7 bases and the V segment lost 3 bases, leaving 17 bases of the junction unmatched. Germline CDR1 and CDR2: SGHTA and FQGNSA. The CDR3 reads CASSFGTSGRRIGNEQFF. CDR3 coding DNA: TGTGCCAGCAGCTTCGGGACTAGTGGACGTCGGATCGGGAATGAGCAGTTCTTC. The variable domain in full, with the rest retrieved from reference TRBV7-2 and TRBJ2-1, is GAGVSQSPSNKVTEKGKDVELRCDPISGHTALYWYRQSLGQGLEFLIYFQGNSAPDKSGLPSDRFSAERTGGSVSTLTIQRTQQEDSAVYLCASSFGTSGRRIGNEQFFGPGTRLTVL.

This clone came up a few times. J is TRBJ2-3 and V is TRBV2; 12 nucleotides match TRBD2. Germline V gene data show CDR1 as SNHLY and CDR2 as FYNNEI. Trimming cost V 5 bases and J 4 bases; bases outside gene matches: 1. The CDR3 has 14 amino acids. CDR3: CASSSSGGADTQYF. The CDR3 coding sequence is TGTGCCAGCAGTTCTAGCGGGGGGGCAGATACGCAGTATTTT.

The chain is built from TRBV5-8 and TRBJ2-3; 11 positions agree with TRBD1. Per germline, CDR1 SGHTS and CDR2 YDEGEE. The trim removed 4 bases at V and 2 bases at J, leaving 3 bases unmatched. This CDR3 has 15 residues. The CDR3, as DNA: TGTGCCAGCAGCGTGGGACAGGGGGACACAGATACGCAGTATTTT. As protein: CASSVGQGDTDTQYF. Combining the CDR3 with reference TRBV5-8 and TRBJ2-3 gives the whole variable domain EAGVTQSPTHLIKTRGQQATLRCSPISGHTSVYWYQQALGLGLQFLLWYDEGEERNRGNFPPRFSGRQFPNYSSELNVNALELEDSALYLCASSVGQGDTDTQYFGPGTRLTVL.

V is TRBV7-6 and J is TRBJ2-2, with 7 bases fitting TRBD2. With 5 bases clipped from V and 6 bases from J, the junction kept 0 bases outside the gene matches. The V gene's germline CDR1 is SGHVS and CDR2 FNYEAQ. This CDR3 spans 12 amino acids. CDR3 protein: CASSRGAGELFF. CDR3 bases: TGTGCCAGCAGCCGGGGGGCCGGGGAGCTGTTTTTT.

This sequence joins TRBV18 and TRBJ1-1; tentatively, D is TRBD1 (6 bases). The CDR3 contains 12 residues. Germline V gene sequence: CDR1 KGHSH, CDR2 LQKENI. The V and J ends lost 5 bases and 6 bases respectively, with 10 bases between them. The CDR3 DNA reads as TGTGCCAGCTCAAACAGGGTCGCTGAAGCTTTCTTT. This encodes CASSNRVAEAFF.

The chain recombines TRBV4-2 with TRBJ1-1; D is unresolved. The CDR3 sequence is 12 residues long. V dropped 5 bases and J dropped 4 bases, with 8 bases sitting between them. Germline V CDR1 and CDR2: LGHNA, YNFKEQ. The chain's CDR3 is CASSSGSTEAFF. Written as DNA, the CDR3 is TGTGCCAGCAGCAGCGGAAGCACTGAAGCTTTCTTT.

The CDR3 region is CASSLGRLLGWETQYF. As DNA, the CDR3 is TGTGCCAGCAGCTTAGGGAGATTACTCGGGTGGGAGACCCAGTACTTC. The chain combines TRBV7-6 with TRBJ2-5; D remains unclear. Between the trimmed V and J ends, which lost 1 base and 5 bases, there was a span of 17 bases. The CDR3 is made up of 16 amino acids. Per the germline V gene, CDR1 is SGHVS and CDR2 is FNYEAQ.

The V call is TRBV7-2, the J call TRBJ2-7, with D maybe TRBD1 (6 bases). CDR3 length: 15 residues. Germline loops: CDR1 SGHTA, CDR2 FQGNSA. V gave up 1 base and J gave up 1 base, with 11 bases separating them. CDR3 region: CASSLGRGASYEQYF. The CDR3 DNA follows: TGTGCCAGCAGCTTAGGCAGGGGTGCTTCCTACGAGCAGTACTTC. Looking up the rest from reference TRBV7-2 and TRBJ2-7 gives the full variable domain: GAGVSQSPSNKVTEKGKDVELRCDPISGHTALYWYRQSLGQGLEFLIYFQGNSAPDKSGLPSDRFSAERTGGSVSTLTIQRTQQEDSAVYLCASSLGRGASYEQYFGPGTRLTVT.

CDR3 in amino acids: CASSEGAGMNTEAFF. In nucleotides, the CDR3 is TGTGCCAGCAGTGAGGGCGCGGGGATGAACACTGAAGCTTTCTTT. The chain recombines TRBV6-1 with TRBJ1-1; D remains unclear. The CDR3 is 15 amino acids. The germline V and J ends were trimmed by 3 bases and 0 bases, with 11 bases remaining between them. The germline CDR1 and CDR2 sequences are MNHNS and SASEGT.

This clone was seen only a few times. This sequence joins TRBV27 and TRBJ1-3, with 12 positions matching TRBD1. CDR1 and CDR2 (germline): MNHEY, SMNVEV (reference sequence). After removal of 3 bases from V and 3 bases from J, the junction contained 12 bases not matched to a gene. This CDR3 spans 19 amino acids. In DNA form, the CDR3 reads TGTGCCAGCAGTTTCTACTCGCCGGGACAGGGGGCTATTGGAAACACCATATATTTT. This encodes CASSFYSPGQGAIGNTIYF.

The gene calls are TRBV29-1 and TRBJ2-3; 7 bases align to TRBD1. The CDR3 has 14 residues. The V gene end was trimmed by 4 bases and the J gene end by 2 bases; junction bases not matched to a gene: 6. The germline V gene has CDR1 SQVTM and CDR2 ANQGSEA. CDR3 residues: CSVVNRGHTDTQYF. DNA for the CDR3: TGCAGCGTTGTTAACAGGGGTCACACAGATACGCAGTATTTT.

CDR3 DNA: TGCAGCGGTGCTCGGTCCCCGAGCGAGCCCCAGCATTTT. Amino acid sequence: CSGARSPSEPQHF. The chain recombines TRBV29-1 with TRBJ1-5; no clear D. Trimming removed 7 bases at V and 8 bases at J, with 18 bases between. Per germline, CDR1 SQVTM and CDR2 ANQGSEA. The CDR3 is 13 residues long. The variable domain in full, completed from reference TRBV29-1 and TRBJ1-5, reads SAVISQKPSRDICQRGTSLTIQCQVDSQVTMMFWYRQQPGQSLTLIATANQGSEATYESGFVIDKFPISRPNLTFSTLTVSNMSPEDSSIYLCSGARSPSEPQHFGDGTRLSIL.

The V call is TRBV5-6, the J call TRBJ1-6; 11 positions agree with TRBD1. This CDR3 has 14 residues. Per the germline V gene, CDR1 is SGHDT and CDR2 is YYEEEE. V was pared by 4 bases and J by 8 bases, with 2 bases of the junction left unmatched. The CDR3: CASSLGQGDSPLHF. The DNA for the CDR3 is TGTGCCAGCAGCCTGGGACAGGGGGATTCACCCCTCCACTTT.